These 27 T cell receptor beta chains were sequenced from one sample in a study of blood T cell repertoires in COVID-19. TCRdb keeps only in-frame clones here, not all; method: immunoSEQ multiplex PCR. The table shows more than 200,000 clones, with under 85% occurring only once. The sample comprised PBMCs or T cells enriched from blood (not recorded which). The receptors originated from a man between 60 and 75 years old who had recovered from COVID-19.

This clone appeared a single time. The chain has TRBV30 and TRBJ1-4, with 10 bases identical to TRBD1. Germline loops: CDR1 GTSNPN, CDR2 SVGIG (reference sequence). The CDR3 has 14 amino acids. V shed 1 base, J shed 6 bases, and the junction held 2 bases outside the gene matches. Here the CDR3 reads CAWSAGTGDEKLFF. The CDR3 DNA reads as TGTGCCTGGAGTGCTGGGACAGGGGATGAAAAACTGTTTTTT.

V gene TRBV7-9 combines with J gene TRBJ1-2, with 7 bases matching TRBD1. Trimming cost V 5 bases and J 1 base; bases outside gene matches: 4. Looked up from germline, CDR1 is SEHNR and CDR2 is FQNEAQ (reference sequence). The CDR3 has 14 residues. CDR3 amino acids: CASSRDSVNYGYTF. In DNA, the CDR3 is TGTGCCAGCAGCCGGGACAGCGTTAACTATGGCTACACCTTC. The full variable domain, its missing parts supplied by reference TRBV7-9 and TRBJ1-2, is DTGVSQNPRHKITKRGQNVTFRCDPISEHNRLYWYRQTLGQGPEFLTYFQNEAQLEKSRLLSDRFSAERPKGSFSTLEIQRTEQGDSAMYLCASSRDSVNYGYTFGSGTRLTVV.

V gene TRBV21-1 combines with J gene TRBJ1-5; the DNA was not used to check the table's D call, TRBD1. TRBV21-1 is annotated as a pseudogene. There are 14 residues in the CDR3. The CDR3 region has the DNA TGTGCCAGCAGCAACTCAGGGGTACGTCAGCCCCAGCATTTT. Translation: CASSNSGVRQPQHF.

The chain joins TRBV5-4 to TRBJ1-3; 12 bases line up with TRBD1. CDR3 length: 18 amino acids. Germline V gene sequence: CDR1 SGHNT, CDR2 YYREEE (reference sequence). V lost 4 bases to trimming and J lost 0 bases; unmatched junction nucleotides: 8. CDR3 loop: CASSLGGTGGVSGNTIYF. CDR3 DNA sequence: TGTGCCAGCAGCCTCGGAGGGACAGGGGGCGTCTCTGGAAACACCATATATTTT.

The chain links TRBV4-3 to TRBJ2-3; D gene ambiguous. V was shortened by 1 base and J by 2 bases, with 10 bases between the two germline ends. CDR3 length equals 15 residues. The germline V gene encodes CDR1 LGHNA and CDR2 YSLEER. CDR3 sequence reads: CASSQASAPTDTQYF. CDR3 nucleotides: TGCGCCAGCAGCCAAGCCTCCGCGCCCACAGATACGCAGTATTTT.

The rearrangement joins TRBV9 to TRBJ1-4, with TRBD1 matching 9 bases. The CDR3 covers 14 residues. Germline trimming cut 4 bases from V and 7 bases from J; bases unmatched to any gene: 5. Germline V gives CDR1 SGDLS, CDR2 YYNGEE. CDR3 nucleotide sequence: TGTGCCAGCAGCACAGGGGGCTCGGGTGAAAAACTGTTTTTT. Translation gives CASSTGGSGEKLFF.

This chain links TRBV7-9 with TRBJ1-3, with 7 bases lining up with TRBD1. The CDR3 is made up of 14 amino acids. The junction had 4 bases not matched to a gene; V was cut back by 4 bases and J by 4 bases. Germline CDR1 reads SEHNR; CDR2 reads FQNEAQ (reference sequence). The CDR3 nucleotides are TGTGCCAGCAGCTCAGGGGGATCGGGAAACACCATATATTTT. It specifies CASSSGGSGNTIYF. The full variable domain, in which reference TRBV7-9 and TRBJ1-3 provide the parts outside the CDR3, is DTGVSQNPRHKITKRGQNVTFRCDPISEHNRLYWYRQTLGQGPEFLTYFQNEAQLEKSRLLSDRFSAERPKGSFSTLEIQRTEQGDSAMYLCASSSGGSGNTIYFGEGSWLTVV.

The CDR3 nucleotides read TGTGCCAGCAGTGAAGCGGCCAGGGAGGTCGGCTACACCTTC. This codes for CASSEAAREVGYTF. V and J are TRBV2 and TRBJ1-2; D is perhaps TRBD1 (5 bases). Germline CDR1 is SNHLY and CDR2 is FYNNEI. There are 14 residues in the CDR3. The V and J ends lost 0 bases and 8 bases respectively, with 13 bases between them.

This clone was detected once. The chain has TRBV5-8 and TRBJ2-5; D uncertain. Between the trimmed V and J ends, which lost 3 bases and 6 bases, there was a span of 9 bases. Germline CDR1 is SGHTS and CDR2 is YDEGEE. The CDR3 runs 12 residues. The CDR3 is CASSYTTQTQYF. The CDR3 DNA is TGTGCCAGCAGCTATACTACACAGACCCAGTACTTC.

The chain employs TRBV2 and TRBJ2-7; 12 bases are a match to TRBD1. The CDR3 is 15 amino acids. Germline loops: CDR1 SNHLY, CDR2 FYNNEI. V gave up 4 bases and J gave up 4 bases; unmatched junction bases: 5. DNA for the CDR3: TGTGCCAGCAGTGTGGGGACAGGGGGCATGTACGAGCAGTACTTC. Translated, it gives CASSVGTGGMYEQYF.

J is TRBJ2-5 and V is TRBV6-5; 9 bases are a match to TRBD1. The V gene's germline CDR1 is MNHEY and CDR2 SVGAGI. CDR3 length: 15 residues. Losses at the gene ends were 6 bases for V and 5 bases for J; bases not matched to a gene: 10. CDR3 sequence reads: CASSAPTGGRETQYF. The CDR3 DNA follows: TGTGCCAGCAGCGCTCCTACAGGGGGCCGGGAGACCCAGTACTTC.

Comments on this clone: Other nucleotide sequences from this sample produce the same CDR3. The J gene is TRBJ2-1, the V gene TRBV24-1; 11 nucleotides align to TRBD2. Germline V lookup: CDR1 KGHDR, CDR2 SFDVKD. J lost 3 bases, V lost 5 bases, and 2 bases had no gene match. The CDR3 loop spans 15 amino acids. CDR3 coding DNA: TGTGCCACCAGTGTCGGGACTAGCGGCTACAATGAGCAGTTCTTC. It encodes CATSVGTSGYNEQFF.

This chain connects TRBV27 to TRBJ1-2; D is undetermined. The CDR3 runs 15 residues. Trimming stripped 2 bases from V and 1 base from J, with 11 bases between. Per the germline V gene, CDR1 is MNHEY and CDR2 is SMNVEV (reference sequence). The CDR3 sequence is CASSLAAGLNYGYTF. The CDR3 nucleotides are TGTGCCAGCAGTTTAGCGGCAGGACTTAACTATGGCTACACCTTC.

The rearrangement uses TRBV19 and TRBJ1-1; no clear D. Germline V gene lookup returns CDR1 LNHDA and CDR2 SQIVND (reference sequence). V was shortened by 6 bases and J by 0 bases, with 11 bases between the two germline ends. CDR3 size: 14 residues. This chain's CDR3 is CASSPGIMNTEAFF. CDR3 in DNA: TGTGCCAGTAGCCCGGGGATCATGAACACTGAAGCTTTCTTT.

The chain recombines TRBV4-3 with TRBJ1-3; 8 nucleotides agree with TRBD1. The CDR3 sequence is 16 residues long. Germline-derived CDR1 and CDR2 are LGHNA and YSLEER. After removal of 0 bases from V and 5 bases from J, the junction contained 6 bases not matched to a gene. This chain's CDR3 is CASSQDWGQARNTIYF. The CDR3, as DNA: TGCGCCAGCAGCCAAGATTGGGGACAGGCCAGAAACACCATATATTTT.

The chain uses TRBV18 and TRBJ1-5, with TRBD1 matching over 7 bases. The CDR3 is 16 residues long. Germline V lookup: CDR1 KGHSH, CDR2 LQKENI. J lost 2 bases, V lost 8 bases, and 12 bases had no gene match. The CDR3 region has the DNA TGTGCCAGCACGAGAAACGACGGACAGGGCAATCAGCCCCAGCATTTT. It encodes CASTRNDGQGNQPQHF.

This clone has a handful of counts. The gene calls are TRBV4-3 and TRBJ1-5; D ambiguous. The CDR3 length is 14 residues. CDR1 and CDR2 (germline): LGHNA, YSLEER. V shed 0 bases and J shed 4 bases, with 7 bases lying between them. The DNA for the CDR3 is TGCGCCAGCAGCCAAGAGCCAGGTAATCAGCCCCAGCATTTT. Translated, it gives CASSQEPGNQPQHF.

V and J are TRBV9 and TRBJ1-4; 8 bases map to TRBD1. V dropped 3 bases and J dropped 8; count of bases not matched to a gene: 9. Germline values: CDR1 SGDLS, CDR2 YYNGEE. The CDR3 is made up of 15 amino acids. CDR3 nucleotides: TGTGCCAGCAGCGCCAGGACAGGGCAGGGCGAAAAACTGTTTTTT. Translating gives CASSARTGQGEKLFF.

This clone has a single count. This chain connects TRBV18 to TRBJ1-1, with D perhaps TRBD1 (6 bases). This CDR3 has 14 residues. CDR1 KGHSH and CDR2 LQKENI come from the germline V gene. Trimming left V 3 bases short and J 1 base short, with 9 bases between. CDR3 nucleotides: TGTGCCAGCTCACCCCTGACAGGGAACACTGAAGCTTTCTTT. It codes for CASSPLTGNTEAFF.

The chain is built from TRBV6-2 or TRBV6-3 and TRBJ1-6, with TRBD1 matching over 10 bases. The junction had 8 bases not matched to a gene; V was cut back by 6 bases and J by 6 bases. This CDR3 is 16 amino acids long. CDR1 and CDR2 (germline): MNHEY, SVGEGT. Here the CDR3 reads CASSPSRTGGNSPLHF. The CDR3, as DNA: TGTGCCAGCAGCCCGAGCCGGACAGGGGGTAATTCACCCCTCCACTTT.

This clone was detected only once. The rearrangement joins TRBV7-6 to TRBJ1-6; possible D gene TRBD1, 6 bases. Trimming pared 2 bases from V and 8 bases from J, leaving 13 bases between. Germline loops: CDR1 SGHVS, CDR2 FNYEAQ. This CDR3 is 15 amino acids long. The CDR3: CASSLQGPWDSPLHF. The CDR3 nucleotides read TGTGCCAGCAGCTTACAGGGGCCATGGGATTCACCCCTCCACTTT.

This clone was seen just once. The CDR3 DNA is TGCGCCAGCAGCTCTAGGACAGCTTACACCGGGGAGCTGTTTTTT. Translation gives CASSSRTAYTGELFF. This rearrangement joins TRBV5-1 to TRBJ2-2; D possibly corresponds to TRBD1 (6 bases). Germline-derived CDR1 and CDR2 are SGHRS and YFSETQ. CDR3 size: 15 residues. Trimming shortened V by 3 bases and J by 3 bases, and 12 bases separated the two germline ends.

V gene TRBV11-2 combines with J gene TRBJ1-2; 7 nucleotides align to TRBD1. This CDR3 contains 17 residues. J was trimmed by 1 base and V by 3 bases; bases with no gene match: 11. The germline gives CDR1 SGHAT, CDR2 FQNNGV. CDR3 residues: CASSFRRTGSFNYGYTF. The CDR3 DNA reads TGTGCCAGCAGCTTTCGAAGGACAGGTTCCTTTAACTATGGCTACACCTTC. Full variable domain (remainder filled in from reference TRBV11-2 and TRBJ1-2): EAGVAQSPRYKIIEKRQSVAFWCNPISGHATLYWYQQILGQGPKLLIQFQNNGVVDDSQLPKDRFSAERLKGVDSTLKIQPAKLEDSAVYLCASSFRRTGSFNYGYTFGSGTRLTVV.

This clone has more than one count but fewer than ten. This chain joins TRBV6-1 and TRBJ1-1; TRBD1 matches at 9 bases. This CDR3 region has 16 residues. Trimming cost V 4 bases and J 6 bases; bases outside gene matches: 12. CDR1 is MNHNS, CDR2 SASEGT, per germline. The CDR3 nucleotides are TGTGCCAGCAGTGGAGGCTCCGGGACAGGGAGCGCTGAAGCTTTCTTT. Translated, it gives CASSGGSGTGSAEAFF.

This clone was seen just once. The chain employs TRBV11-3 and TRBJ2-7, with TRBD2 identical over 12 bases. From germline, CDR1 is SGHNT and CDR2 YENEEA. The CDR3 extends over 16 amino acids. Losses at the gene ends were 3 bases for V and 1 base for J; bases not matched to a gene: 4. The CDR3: CASSLGTSGGSYEQYF. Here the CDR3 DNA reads TGTGCCAGCAGCTTGGGTACTAGCGGGGGGTCCTACGAGCAGTACTTC.

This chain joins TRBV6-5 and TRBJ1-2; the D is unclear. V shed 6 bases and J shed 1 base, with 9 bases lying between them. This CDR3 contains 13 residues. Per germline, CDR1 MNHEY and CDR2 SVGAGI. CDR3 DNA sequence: TGTGCCAGCAGGTCGGCAGGTAACTATGGCTACACCTTC. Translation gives CASRSAGNYGYTF.

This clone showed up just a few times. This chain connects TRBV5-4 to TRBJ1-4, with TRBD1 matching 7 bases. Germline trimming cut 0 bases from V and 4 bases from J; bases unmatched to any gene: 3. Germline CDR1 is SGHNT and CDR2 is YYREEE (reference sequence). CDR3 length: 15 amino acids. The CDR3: CASSLDRGGNEKLFF. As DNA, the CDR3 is TGTGCCAGCAGCTTGGACAGGGGCGGTAATGAAAAACTGTTTTTT.